The 28 T cell receptor beta chains below were found in one sample sequenced in a study of blood T cells in healthy people across ages. Through a sample-barcoded 5' primer and a J-beta primer mix, a second PCR was run for roughly 7 to 12 cycles. MiXCR, applied by TCRdb to the 5' RACE reads, yields one record per CDR3 protein. This table has about 780,000 distinct CDR3 sequences, around half appearing once. Sequencing used blood. The receptors were sampled from an elderly man in good health.

The chain joins TRBV27 to TRBJ2-2, with TRBD2 as a possible D gene (6 bases). Germline V gene data show CDR1 as MNHEY and CDR2 as SMNVEV (reference sequence). The V end lost 6 bases, the J end lost 6 bases, and 11 bases lay between the germline ends. The CDR3 is made up of 13 amino acids. CDR3 in amino acids: CASRVSGAGELFF. In DNA, the CDR3 is TGTGCCAGCAGAGTGTCGGGAGCCGGGGAGCTGTTTTTT.

This clonotype was observed a handful of times. V gene TRBV25-1 combines with J gene TRBJ1-2, with D unresolved. Germline loops: CDR1 MGHDK, CDR2 SYGVNS. Deletions cut 1 base from V and 5 bases from J, with 14 bases between. This CDR3 has 15 amino acids. The CDR3 sequence: CASSESVGIFYGYTF. CDR3 bases: TGTGCCAGCAGTGAATCGGTAGGGATATTTTATGGCTACACCTTC.

Regarding this clonotype: A read error may explain this, as a much larger clone is one base away. The J gene is TRBJ2-7, the V gene TRBV7-2, with no clear D. V lost 5 bases, J lost 6 bases, and 14 bases lay in between. Germline values: CDR1 SGHTA, CDR2 FQGNSA. The CDR3 sequence is 13 residues long. In nucleotides, the CDR3 is TGTGCCAGCAGCGTAGGTTGGCAGAGCGAGCAGTACTTC. It encodes CASSVGWQSEQYF.

This clonotype occurred a few times. This chain uses TRBV20-1 with TRBJ2-7, with D possibly TRBD1 on 6 matching bases. V lost 3 bases to trimming and J lost 4 bases, with 13 bases between them. Germline V gene data show CDR1 as DFQATT and CDR2 as SNEGSKA (reference sequence). CDR3 length: 13 amino acids. CDR3 sequence (DNA): TGCAGTGCTAGGATACAGGGTTTATACGAGCAGTACTTC. This encodes CSARIQGLYEQYF.

This chain connects TRBV18 to TRBJ2-7; 7 bases align to TRBD1. The germline CDR1 and CDR2 sequences are KGHSH and LQKENI. With V trimmed by 6 bases and J by 7 bases, 21 bases remained unmatched. The CDR3 totals 17 residues. The CDR3 nucleotides are TGTGCCAGCTCCCTCGCTCAGGGGGACGGATCCTACAATGAGCAGTACTTC. Its translation is CASSLAQGDGSYNEQYF.

Points on this clonotype: Being one base from a much bigger clone, this may be a read error. V and J are TRBV3-1 and TRBJ1-4; D possibly corresponds to TRBD1 (5 bases). V gave up 8 bases and J gave up 6 bases, with 13 bases separating them. CDR3 length: 13 amino acids. CDR1 is LGHDT and CDR2 is YNNKEL in the germline V gene (reference sequence). The CDR3 loop is CASAQQEDEKLFF. Written as DNA, the CDR3 is TGTGCCAGCGCCCAACAGGAGGATGAAAAACTGTTTTTT.

This sequence joins TRBV20-1 and TRBJ1-1; unclear D gene. The CDR3 is 15 amino acids. Germline-derived CDR1 and CDR2 are DFQATT and SNEGSKA (reference sequence). Trimming cost V 0 bases and J 1 base, with 12 bases left between them. The CDR3 protein is CSARDKTRGNTEAFF. CDR3 coding DNA: TGCAGTGCTAGAGATAAGACACGAGGGAACACTGAAGCTTTCTTT.

CDR3 nucleotide sequence: TGTGCCAGCAGCTCCCCTTCTAGCGGGAGTGTCAATGAGCAGTTCTTC. Translation: CASSSPSSGSVNEQFF. V and J are TRBV7-9 and TRBJ2-1; 10 nucleotides agree with TRBD2. This CDR3 has 16 residues. The V and J ends lost 4 bases and 6 bases, in that order; junction bases with no gene match: 9. The germline CDR1 and CDR2 sequences are SEHNR and FQNEAQ (reference sequence).

This chain uses TRBV28 with TRBJ1-5; D unresolved. The CDR3 consists of 16 residues. CDR1 MDHEN and CDR2 SYDVKM come from the germline V gene. Trimming cost V 1 base and J 4 bases, with 14 bases left between them. The CDR3 protein is CASSLSAQRVNQPQHF. CDR3 nucleotides: TGTGCCAGCAGTTTATCGGCCCAGAGGGTAAATCAGCCCCAGCATTTT.

CDR3 bases: TGTGCCAGCAGTGGCTTGCGGGAGGCCGGGGAGCTGTTTTTT. Protein: CASSGLREAGELFF. V and J are TRBV6-2 or TRBV6-3 and TRBJ2-2; 8 nucleotides match TRBD2. Trimming at V came to 5 bases and at J to 6 bases, leaving 5 bases not matched to a gene. CDR1 and CDR2 from the germline V gene are MNHEY and SVGEGT. The CDR3 totals 14 residues.

This clonotype was observed a handful of times. The chain recombines TRBV5-6 with TRBJ2-1; 8 nucleotides match TRBD1. The V gene end was trimmed by 5 bases and the J gene end by 3 bases; junction bases not matched to a gene: 7. This CDR3 spans 15 amino acids. Per germline, CDR1 SGHDT and CDR2 YYEEEE. This CDR3 is CASSNGQGLYNEQFF. Here the CDR3 DNA reads TGTGCCAGCAGTAATGGACAGGGTCTCTACAATGAGCAGTTCTTC.

CDR3 in DNA: TGTGCCACCAGTGGGGACAGGGGCGAGACCCAGTACTTC. This sequence encodes CATSGDRGETQYF. V usage is TRBV24-1 and J usage is TRBJ2-5; 10 nucleotides align to TRBD1. The CDR3 totals 13 residues. Germline V gene lookup returns CDR1 KGHDR and CDR2 SFDVKD. V trimming: 5 bases; J trimming: 5 bases; junction bases outside the gene matches: 1.

This clonotype was picked up one time. The chain uses TRBV7-2 and TRBJ1-6; 8 bases agree with TRBD1. The CDR3 is 16 residues long. V was pared by 5 bases and J by 3 bases, with 6 bases of the junction left unmatched. Germline CDR1 reads SGHTA; CDR2 reads FQGNSA. CDR3 sequence reads: CASSPQTGDYNSPLHF. The CDR3 DNA is TGTGCCAGCAGCCCACAGACAGGGGACTATAATTCACCCCTCCACTTT.

V and J are TRBV20-1 and TRBJ2-1; 16 bases align to TRBD2. This CDR3 comprises 20 residues. CDR1 is DFQATT and CDR2 is SNEGSKA in the germline V gene (reference sequence). V lost 2 bases and J lost 0; bases outside the gene matches: 10. Here the CDR3 DNA reads TGCAGTGCTAGAAGTCTAGGGACTAGCGGGAGGGCCGGCTCCTACAATGAGCAGTTCTTC. Translated, it gives CSARSLGTSGRAGSYNEQFF.

The V call is TRBV14, the J call TRBJ2-7; D is uncertain. The CDR3 spans 11 residues. CDR1 and CDR2 (germline): SGHDN, FVKESK. Deletions cut 2 bases from V and 6 bases from J, with 5 bases between. The CDR3 here is CASSQSLEQYF. CDR3 bases: TGTGCCAGCAGCCAAAGTCTCGAGCAGTACTTC.

This clonotype was observed at least ten times. The rearrangement uses TRBV21-1 and TRBJ1-5; the table's D gene call, TRBD1, was not cross checked with the DNA. TRBV21-1 is recorded as a pseudogene. The CDR3 contains 15 residues. CDR3 region: CASSNLDRGNQPQHF. CDR3 coding DNA: TGTGCCAGCAGCAACCTTGACAGGGGCAATCAGCCCCAGCATTTT.

The chain links TRBV7-9 to TRBJ1-2; perhaps TRBD1 as D (5 bases). CDR3 length: 15 residues. With 0 bases removed from V and 4 bases from J, the gap between germline ends came to 12 bases. Germline lookup yields CDR1 SEHNR and CDR2 FQNEAQ (reference sequence). In nucleotides, the CDR3 is TGTGCCAGCAGCTTAGCGGCAGAGGGGACCTATGGCTACACCTTC. It codes for CASSLAAEGTYGYTF.

This clonotype has just a few counts. J is TRBJ2-1 and V is TRBV28, with 11 nucleotides matching TRBD2. Trimming at V came to 2 bases and at J to 1 base, leaving 1 base not matched to a gene. Germline assignment: CDR1 MDHEN and CDR2 SYDVKM. The CDR3 is 16 amino acids. CDR3 sequence (DNA): TGTGCCAGCAGTTTAATAGCGGGAGGGTCCTACAATGAGCAGTTCTTC. It specifies CASSLIAGGSYNEQFF.

This clonotype has only a few counts. CDR3 nucleotide sequence: TGTGCCAGCAGTTTAGGGACTAGCGGGAGGGTTGGGCATGAGCAGTTCTTC. Residues: CASSLGTSGRVGHEQFF. This rearrangement joins TRBV12-3 or TRBV12-4 to TRBJ2-1, with 15 bases lining up with TRBD2. J gave up 8 bases and V 1 base, and 6 bases lay outside the gene matches. The CDR3 covers 17 residues.

This clonotype was counted a few times. The chain has TRBV11-2 and TRBJ2-1; 12 nucleotides agree with TRBD2. Trimming cost V 2 bases and J 7 bases; bases outside gene matches: 12. CDR3 size: 18 residues. Germline lookup yields CDR1 SGHAT and CDR2 FQNNGV. CDR3: CASSLWPLTSGSGNEQFF. The CDR3 bases are TGTGCCAGCAGCTTATGGCCCTTGACTAGCGGGAGTGGGAATGAGCAGTTCTTC.

This clonotype turned up a few times. The chain links TRBV29-1 to TRBJ2-1; either TRBD1 or TRBD2 may fit D (5 bases each). Germline CDR1 SQVTM, CDR2 ANQGSEA. V lost 6 bases to trimming and J lost 8 bases, with 14 bases between them. The CDR3 is made up of 12 amino acids. The CDR3 protein is CSVSPGADEQFF. Here the CDR3 DNA reads TGCAGCGTCTCACCCGGGGCTGATGAGCAGTTCTTC.

In its sample, this clonotype was seen a few times. This CDR3 reads CSATREGGWEQYF. In nucleotides, the CDR3 is TGCAGTGCTACAAGGGAGGGGGGTTGGGAGCAGTACTTC. The chain is built from TRBV20-1 and TRBJ2-7; tentatively, D is TRBD2 (7 bases). Germline assignment: CDR1 DFQATT and CDR2 SNEGSKA (reference sequence). The CDR3 is 13 amino acids. V was cut by 4 bases and J by 7 bases, with 17 bases left in between.

Comments on this clonotype: One end of the junction does not line up with germline, which may come from a read error. The chain joins TRBV7-3 to TRBJ2-1; 7 nucleotides match TRBD1. The J call may be mistaken, given a closer DNA end match to TRBJ2-7. Germline V gives CDR1 SGHTA, CDR2 FQGTGA. There are 14 residues in the CDR3. The CDR3 loop is CASSLGQYYNEQYF. Written as DNA, the CDR3 is TGCGCCAGCAGCTTGGGACAGTACTACAATGAGCAGTACTTC.

This clonotype was found a few times. The chain joins TRBV28 to TRBJ2-1; 8 bases fit TRBD2. The V segment lost 5 bases and the J segment 7 bases; nucleotides outside the gene matches: 13. The CDR3 consists of 16 residues. Per germline, CDR1 MDHEN and CDR2 SYDVKM. CDR3 DNA sequence: TGTGCCAGCAGTCCCAACGGGAGGGCTCTAAATAATGAGCAGTTCTTC. Protein: CASSPNGRALNNEQFF.

Regarding this clonotype: This sequence may be a read error, since a much larger clone differs from it by one base. The V and J genes are TRBV7-2 and TRBJ2-7; the D is unclear. The V gene's germline CDR1 is SGHTA and CDR2 FQGNSA. The V gene lost 3 bases and the J gene lost 4 bases, with 13 bases spanning the gap. This CDR3 is 14 amino acids long. The CDR3 protein is CASSFSPVGYEQYF. The CDR3 nucleotides read TGTGCCAGCAGCTTCTCCCCAGTTGGGTACGAGCAGTACTTC.

J is TRBJ2-7 and V is TRBV6-2 or TRBV6-3, with D perhaps matching TRBD1 (5 bases). Germline CDR1 is MNHEY and CDR2 is SVGEGT. This CDR3 is 15 amino acids long. Trimming removed 6 bases at V and 5 bases at J, with 20 bases between. Here the CDR3 reads CASSSLQGLVNEQYF. The CDR3 coding sequence is TGTGCCAGCAGCTCCCTTCAGGGTTTGGTAAACGAGCAGTACTTC.

The chain carries TRBV20-1 and TRBJ1-2, with 8 bases aligning to TRBD1. With 3 bases clipped from V and 4 bases from J, the junction kept 4 bases outside the gene matches. Germline CDR1 and CDR2: DFQATT and SNEGSKA (reference sequence). The CDR3 extends over 13 amino acids. The CDR3 DNA reads as TGCAGTGCTAGGGACAGGGTAACCTATGGCTACACCTTC. This sequence encodes CSARDRVTYGYTF.

The chain uses TRBV20-1 and TRBJ2-7; no firm D call. Trimming took off 3 bases at V and 2 bases at J, with 8 bases between the two ends. CDR1 and CDR2 (germline): DFQATT, SNEGSKA (reference sequence). This CDR3 comprises 12 residues. The CDR3 nucleotides are TGCAGTGCTAGCGGTAACGCCTACGAGCAGTACTTC. This sequence encodes CSASGNAYEQYF.